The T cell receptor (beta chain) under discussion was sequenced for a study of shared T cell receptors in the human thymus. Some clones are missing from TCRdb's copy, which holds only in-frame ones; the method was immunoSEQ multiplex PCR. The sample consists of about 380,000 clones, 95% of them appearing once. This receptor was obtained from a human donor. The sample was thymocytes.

The CDR3 protein is CASSSRHSNQPQHF. CDR3 bases: TGTGCCAGCAGTTCGAGGCACTCCAATCAGCCCCAGCATTTT. This sequence joins TRBV27 and TRBJ1-5; D is ambiguous. The germline V gene has CDR1 MNHEY and CDR2 SMNVEV (reference sequence). Between the trimmed V and J ends, which lost 4 bases and 3 bases, there was a span of 10 bases. The CDR3 is 14 residues long.